This TCR beta chain originates from a study of human T cells and chemical hapten exposure. Germline loops: CDR1 MNHNY, CDR2 SVGAGI (reference sequence). The CDR3 loop spans 15 amino acids. V gave up 8 bases and J gave up 7 bases; unmatched junction bases: 11. Time point of the sample: healthy volunteer bleed at 6 weeks. Total RNA came from unfractionated whole blood. As to this clonotype: Its target is unknown.

TCRdb called the RACE reads again in MiXCR, with one record for every CDR3 protein. The sample includes some 77,000 distinct CDR3 sequences, about 9.2% of them seen just once. Whole-study results and caveats: DPC sensitization did not alter TCRs above 1 in 1000 frequency.

This receptor was identified in a female donor in good health. Some clones in this sample may be carry-over from other donors' samples. V is TRBV6-6 and J is TRBJ1-4; 9 bases align to TRBD1. The sample was whole blood. Here the CDR3 DNA reads TGTGCCAGCTCAAACCGGGGGACAGGGCCTGAAAAACTGTTTTTT. It yields the protein CASSNRGTGPEKLFF.